The TCR beta chain under discussion was sequenced for a study of shared clonotypes between healthy human individuals. The study, taken as a whole, reports: Generation probability values for non-shared clonotypes were lower than those for clonotypes shared by all four donors.

Remarks on this clone: Its antigen is not identified.

Only in-frame clones appear in the TCRdb table, and some are missing; sequencing was by immunoSEQ multiplex PCR. Of around 2,000,000 clones in the sample, 95% were seen once. Trimming stripped 2 bases from V and 1 base from J, with 8 bases between. This CDR3 contains 14 residues. From germline, CDR1 is SGHVS and CDR2 FNYEAQ. The CD4+ fraction was divided into a CD45RA+ naive subset and a CD45RA-negative memory subset. The source of this sequence is a man between 18 and 35 years old in good health. Material for sequencing was naive CD4+ T cells sorted from blood. Subset reported: CD45RA+ positively selected. The V and J genes are TRBV7-6 and TRBJ1-1; D is unresolved. Here the CDR3 reads CASSLWEGNTEAFF. The CDR3 nucleotides are TGTGCCAGCAGCTTATGGGAGGGGAACACTGAAGCTTTCTTT.